Sequencing of this T cell receptor (beta chain) was carried out in a study of T cells in Graves' hyperthyroidism and ophthalmopathy. Findings and caveats of the study: Most clonotypes that expanded in the thyroid above 0.001 also showed up in blood.

This clonotype was seen many times. The antigen is undetermined. From RNA transcripts, TCR beta CDR3 regions were amplified. The HTBI primer set drove a first-round RT-PCR of the TCR CDR3. TCRdb re-derived calls from the multiplex PCR reads in MiXCR, one entry per CDR3 protein. The table includes around 340,000 distinct CDR3 sequences, around a sixth detected once. Patients aged 18 to 65 had newly diagnosed hyperthyroidism of under 2 months' duration. Diagnosing involved the use of clinical symptoms, serum thyroxine and TRAb, thyroid ultrasound and orbital computed tomography. Fresh 10 ml peripheral blood yielded PBMCs. The CDR3 consists of 15 residues. The V segment lost 5 bases and the J segment 5 bases; nucleotides outside the gene matches: 11. Per the germline V gene, CDR1 is MNHNS and CDR2 is SASEGT.

The sample was blood. The chain employs TRBV6-1 and TRBJ1-2, with 7 positions matching TRBD1. The sequence was collected from a woman between 50 and 59 years old with Graves' hyperthyroidism. The CDR3 loop reads CASSNPGTESYGYTF. The CDR3 DNA sequence: TGTGCCAGCAGTAACCCCGGGACAGAGAGTTATGGCTACACCTTC.